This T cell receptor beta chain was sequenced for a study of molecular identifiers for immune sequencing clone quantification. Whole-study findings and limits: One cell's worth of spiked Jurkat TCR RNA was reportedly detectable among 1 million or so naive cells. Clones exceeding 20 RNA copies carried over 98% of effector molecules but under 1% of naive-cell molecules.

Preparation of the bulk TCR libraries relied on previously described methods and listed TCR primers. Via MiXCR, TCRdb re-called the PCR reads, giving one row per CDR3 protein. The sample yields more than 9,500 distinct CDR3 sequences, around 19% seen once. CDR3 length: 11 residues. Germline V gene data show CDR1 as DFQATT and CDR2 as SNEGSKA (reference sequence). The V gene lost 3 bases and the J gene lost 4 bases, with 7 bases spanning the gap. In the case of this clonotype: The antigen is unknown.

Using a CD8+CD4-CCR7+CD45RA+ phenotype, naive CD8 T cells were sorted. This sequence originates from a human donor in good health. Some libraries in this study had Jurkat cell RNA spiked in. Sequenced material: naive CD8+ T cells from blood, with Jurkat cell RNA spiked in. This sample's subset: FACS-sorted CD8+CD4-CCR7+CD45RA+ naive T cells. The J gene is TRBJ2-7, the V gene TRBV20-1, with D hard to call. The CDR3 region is CSASLDYEQYF. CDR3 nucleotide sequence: TGCAGTGCTAGCCTCGATTACGAGCAGTACTTC.